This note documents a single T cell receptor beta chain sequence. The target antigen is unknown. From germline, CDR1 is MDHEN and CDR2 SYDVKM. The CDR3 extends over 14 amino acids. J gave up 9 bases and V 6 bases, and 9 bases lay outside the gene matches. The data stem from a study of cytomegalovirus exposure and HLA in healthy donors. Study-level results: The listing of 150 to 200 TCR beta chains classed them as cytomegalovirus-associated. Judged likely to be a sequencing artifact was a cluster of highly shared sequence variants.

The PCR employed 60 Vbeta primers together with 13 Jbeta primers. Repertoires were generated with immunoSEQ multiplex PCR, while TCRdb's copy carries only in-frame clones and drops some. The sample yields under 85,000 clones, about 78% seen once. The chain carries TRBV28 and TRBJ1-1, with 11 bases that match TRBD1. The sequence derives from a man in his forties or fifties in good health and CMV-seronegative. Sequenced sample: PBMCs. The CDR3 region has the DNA TGTGCCAGCAGCTCCGGACAGGGGGCGTTGCAAGCTTTCTTT. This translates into CASSSGQGALQAFF.